The TCR beta chain under discussion was sequenced for a study of shared clonotypes between healthy human individuals. An assay was performed, and its level was deep. The assay was immunoSEQ multiplex PCR, and TCRdb's table has in-frame clones only and misses some. In the table there are 98,000 or so clones, under 70% of which are singletons. Per the germline V gene, CDR1 is SGHRS and CDR2 is YFSETQ. The CDR3 contains 17 residues. Germline trimming cut 1 base from V and 5 bases from J; bases unmatched to any gene: 13. This chain uses TRBV5-1 with TRBJ2-7, with 9 bases fitting TRBD1. The sequencing input was memory CD8+ T cells sorted from blood. Subset here: CD45RO+ cells pooled with CCR7-negative TemRA cells. This TCR was recovered from a woman aged 25 to 39 in good health. CDR3 residues: CASSLTPPGTGFDEQYF. DNA of the CDR3: TGCGCCAGCAGCTTGACTCCTCCGGGGACAGGGTTCGACGAGCAGTACTTC.